This T cell receptor (beta chain) was retrieved from a study of blood T cell repertoires in COVID-19. Germline V gives CDR1 SGHNT, CDR2 YYREEE (reference sequence). This CDR3 region has 14 residues. With 8 bases clipped from V and 1 base from J, the junction kept 5 bases outside the gene matches. Sequencing used immunoSEQ multiplex PCR; TCRdb keeps in-frame clones, though not all of them. The sample has some 110,000 clones; roughly 83% are singletons. The clonotype was recovered from a woman aged 65 to 85 with acute or convalescent COVID-19. The sequencing sample was made of peripheral blood. The chain carries TRBV5-4 and TRBJ2-2; 7 bases fit TRBD2. Here the CDR3 reads CASASGVNTGELFF. DNA for the CDR3: TGTGCCAGTGCCAGCGGGGTGAACACCGGGGAGCTGTTTTTT.